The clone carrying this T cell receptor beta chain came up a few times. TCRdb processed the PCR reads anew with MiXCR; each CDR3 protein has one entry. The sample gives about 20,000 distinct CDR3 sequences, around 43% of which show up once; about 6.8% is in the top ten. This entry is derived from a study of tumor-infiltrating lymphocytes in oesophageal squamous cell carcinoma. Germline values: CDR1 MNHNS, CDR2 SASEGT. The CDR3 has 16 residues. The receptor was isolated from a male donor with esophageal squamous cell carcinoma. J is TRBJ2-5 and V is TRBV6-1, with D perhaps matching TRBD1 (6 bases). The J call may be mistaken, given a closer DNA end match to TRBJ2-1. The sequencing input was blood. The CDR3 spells CASSERWGQTMDEQFF. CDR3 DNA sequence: TGTGCCAGCAGTGAGCGCTGGGGACAAACAATGGATGAGCAGTTCTTC.